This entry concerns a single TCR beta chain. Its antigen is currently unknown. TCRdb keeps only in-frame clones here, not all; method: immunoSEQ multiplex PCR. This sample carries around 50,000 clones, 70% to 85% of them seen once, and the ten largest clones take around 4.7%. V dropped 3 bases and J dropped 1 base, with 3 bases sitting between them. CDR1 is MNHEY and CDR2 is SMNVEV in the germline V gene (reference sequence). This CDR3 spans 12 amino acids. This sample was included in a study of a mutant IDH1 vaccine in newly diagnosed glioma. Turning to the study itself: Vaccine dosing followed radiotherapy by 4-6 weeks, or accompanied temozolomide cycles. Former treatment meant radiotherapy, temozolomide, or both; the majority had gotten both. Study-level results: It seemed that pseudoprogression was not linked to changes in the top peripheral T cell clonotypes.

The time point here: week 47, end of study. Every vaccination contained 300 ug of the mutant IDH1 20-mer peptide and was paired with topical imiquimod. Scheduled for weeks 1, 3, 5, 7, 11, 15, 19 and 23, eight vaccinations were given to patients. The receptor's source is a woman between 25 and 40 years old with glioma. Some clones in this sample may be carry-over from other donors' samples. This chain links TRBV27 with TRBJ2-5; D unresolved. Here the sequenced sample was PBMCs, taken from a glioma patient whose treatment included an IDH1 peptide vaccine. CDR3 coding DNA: TGTGCCAGCAGTTTCCTCCAAGAGACCCAGTACTTC. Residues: CASSFLQETQYF.